This T cell receptor (beta chain) stems from a study of cytomegalovirus exposure and HLA in healthy donors. Primers: 60 Vbeta forward and 13 Jbeta reverse. Libraries were prepared by immunoSEQ multiplex PCR; TCRdb keeps only in-frame clonotypes and omits some of them. The sample carries 200,000 or so clones, 70% to 80% recorded once. V shed 1 base and J shed 1 base, with 10 bases lying between them. There are 15 residues in the CDR3. Germline V gene sequence: CDR1 LNHDA, CDR2 SQIVND (reference sequence). In its sample, this clone was seen once. Antigen specificity is unknown. General study findings and limits: Sequencing likely generated an artifact that appeared as a cluster of highly shared sequence variants. Later findings reportedly placed an Asian-associated ancestry cluster below the roughly 660-donor mean for N-insertions. Most TCR sequences were seen very rarely across donors, but some public TCRs occurred in many.

The TCR comes from a girl aged 2 to 9 in good health and CMV-seronegative. The genes are TRBV19 and TRBJ1-1, with TRBD1 as a possible D gene (5 bases). Sequenced sample: PBMCs. The CDR3 sequence is CASSIAGGGNTEAFF. For the CDR3, the DNA is TGTGCCAGTAGTATAGCCGGGGGAGGGAACACTGAAGCTTTCTTT. Full variable domain (rest looked up from reference TRBV19 and TRBJ1-1): DGGITQSPKYLFRKEGQNVTLSCEQNLNHDAMYWYRQDPGQGLRLIYYSQIVNDFQKGDIAEGYSVSREKKESFPLTVTSAQKNPTAFYLCASSIAGGGNTEAFFGQGTRLTVV.